This TCR beta chain was sequenced for a study of vaccination and CD4 T cells after COVID-19. With the Oncomine TCR Beta short-read assay, DNA from cultured CD4+ T cells was sequenced. Via MiXCR, TCRdb re-called the PCR reads, giving one row per CDR3 protein. The repertoire includes over 6,500 distinct CDR3 sequences, 55% to 65% of them detected once, and approximately 19% sits in the top ten. The treatment denotes: approximately nine-day PBMC culture with coronavirus spike peptide pools or control peptides (ViraFEST assay). Of note for this clonotype: The antigen is unknown.

V lost 4 bases and J 0 bases, leaving 12 bases between the germline ends. Germline-derived CDR1 and CDR2 are LNHDA and SQIVND (reference sequence). This CDR3 contains 15 residues. The V gene is TRBV19, the J gene TRBJ1-1; no firm D call. The TCR sequence derives from a human donor who had recovered from COVID-19. The sequenced material came from CD4+ T cells from blood, cultured in vitro. CDR3 residues: CASSSRQRVNTEAFF. Here the CDR3 DNA reads TGTGCCAGTAGTAGCCGGCAAAGGGTGAACACTGAAGCTTTCTTT.